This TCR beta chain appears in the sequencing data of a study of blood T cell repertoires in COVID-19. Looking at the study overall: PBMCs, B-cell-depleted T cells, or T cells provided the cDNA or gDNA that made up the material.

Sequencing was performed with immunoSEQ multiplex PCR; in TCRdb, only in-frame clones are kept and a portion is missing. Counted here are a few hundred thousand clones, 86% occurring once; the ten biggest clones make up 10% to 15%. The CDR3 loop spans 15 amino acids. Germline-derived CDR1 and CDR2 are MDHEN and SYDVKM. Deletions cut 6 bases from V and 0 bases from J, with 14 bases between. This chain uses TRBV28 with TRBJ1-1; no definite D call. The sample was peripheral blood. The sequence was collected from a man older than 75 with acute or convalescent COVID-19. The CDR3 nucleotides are TGTGCCAGCAGGTTCCTGGGGAGTCTGAACACTGAAGCTTTCTTT. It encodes CASRFLGSLNTEAFF.